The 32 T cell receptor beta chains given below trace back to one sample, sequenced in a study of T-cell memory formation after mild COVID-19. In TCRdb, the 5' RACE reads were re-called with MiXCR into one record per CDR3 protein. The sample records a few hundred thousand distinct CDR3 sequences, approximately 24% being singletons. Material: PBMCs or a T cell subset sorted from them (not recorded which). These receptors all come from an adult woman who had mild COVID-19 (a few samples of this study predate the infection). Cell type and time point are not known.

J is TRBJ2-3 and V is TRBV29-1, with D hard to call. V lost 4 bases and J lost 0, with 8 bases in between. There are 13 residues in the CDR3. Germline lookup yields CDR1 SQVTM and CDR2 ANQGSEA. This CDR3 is CSVGHTSTDTQYF. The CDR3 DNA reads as TGCAGCGTTGGGCATACTAGCACAGATACGCAGTATTTT.

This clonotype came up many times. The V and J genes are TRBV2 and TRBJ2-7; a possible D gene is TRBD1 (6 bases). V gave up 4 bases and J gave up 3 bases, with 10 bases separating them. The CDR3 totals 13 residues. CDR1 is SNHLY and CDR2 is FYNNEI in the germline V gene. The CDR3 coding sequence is TGTGCCAGCAGTGTGGGGACAAGCTACGAGCAGTACTTC. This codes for CASSVGTSYEQYF.

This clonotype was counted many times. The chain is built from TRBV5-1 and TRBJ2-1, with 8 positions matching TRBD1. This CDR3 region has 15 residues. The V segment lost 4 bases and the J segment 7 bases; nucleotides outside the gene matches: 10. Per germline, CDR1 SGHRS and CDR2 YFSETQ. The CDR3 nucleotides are TGCGCCAGCAGCATTCAACCAGGGGGCCAGAATGAGCAGTTCTTC. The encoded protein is CASSIQPGGQNEQFF. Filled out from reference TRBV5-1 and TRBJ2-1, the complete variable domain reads KAGVTQTPRYLIKTRGQQVTLSCSPISGHRSVSWYQQTPGQGLQFLFEYFSETQRNKGNFPGRFSGRQFSNSRSEMNVSTLELGDSALYLCASSIQPGGQNEQFFGPGTRLTVL.

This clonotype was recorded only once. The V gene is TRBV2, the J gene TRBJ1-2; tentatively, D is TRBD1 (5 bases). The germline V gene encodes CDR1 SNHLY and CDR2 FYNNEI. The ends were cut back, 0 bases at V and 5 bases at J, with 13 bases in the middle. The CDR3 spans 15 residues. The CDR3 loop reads CASSEASDSLYGYTF. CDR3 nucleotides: TGTGCCAGCAGTGAAGCTTCAGACAGCTTGTATGGCTACACCTTC.

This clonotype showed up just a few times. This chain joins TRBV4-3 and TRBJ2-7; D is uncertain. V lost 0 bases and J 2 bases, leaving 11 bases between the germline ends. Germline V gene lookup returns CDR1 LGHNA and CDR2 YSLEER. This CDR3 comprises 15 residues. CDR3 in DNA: TGCGCCAGCAGCCAAGATCGCCAGGCTCCCTACGAGCAGTACTTC. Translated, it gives CASSQDRQAPYEQYF.

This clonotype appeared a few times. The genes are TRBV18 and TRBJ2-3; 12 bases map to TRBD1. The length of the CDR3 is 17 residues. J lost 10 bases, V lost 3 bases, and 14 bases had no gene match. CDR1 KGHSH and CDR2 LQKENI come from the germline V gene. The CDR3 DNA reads TGTGCCAGCTCACCTCCCGGGACAGGGGGCGTCAAGGGCGCGCAGTATTTT. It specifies CASSPPGTGGVKGAQYF.

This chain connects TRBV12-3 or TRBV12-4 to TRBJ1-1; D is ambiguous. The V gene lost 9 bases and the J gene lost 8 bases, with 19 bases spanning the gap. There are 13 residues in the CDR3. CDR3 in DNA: TGTGCCAGTCGTCAAAACGTAGGCCGGGAAGCTTTCTTT. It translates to CASRQNVGREAFF.

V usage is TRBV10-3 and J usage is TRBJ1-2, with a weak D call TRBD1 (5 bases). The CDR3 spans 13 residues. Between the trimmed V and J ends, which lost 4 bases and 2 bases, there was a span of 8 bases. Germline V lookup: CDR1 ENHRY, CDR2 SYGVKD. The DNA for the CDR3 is TGTGCCATCAGTGGGGGCAGCAACTATGGCTACACCTTC. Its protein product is CAISGGSNYGYTF.

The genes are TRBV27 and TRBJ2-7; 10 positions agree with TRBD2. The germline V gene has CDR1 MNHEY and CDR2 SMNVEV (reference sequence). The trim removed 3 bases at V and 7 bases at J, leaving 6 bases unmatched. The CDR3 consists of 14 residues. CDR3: CASSFSGRTGEQYF. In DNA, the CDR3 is TGTGCCAGCAGTTTTAGCGGGAGGACAGGGGAGCAGTACTTC.

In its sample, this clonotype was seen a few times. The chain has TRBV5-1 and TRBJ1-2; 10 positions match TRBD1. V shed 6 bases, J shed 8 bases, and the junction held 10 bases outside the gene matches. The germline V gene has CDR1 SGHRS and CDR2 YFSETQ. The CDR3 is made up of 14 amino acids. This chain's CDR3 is CASKDRDRGSGYTF. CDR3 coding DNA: TGCGCCAGCAAGGATAGGGACAGGGGATCCGGCTACACCTTC. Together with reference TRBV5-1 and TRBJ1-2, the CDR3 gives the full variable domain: KAGVTQTPRYLIKTRGQQVTLSCSPISGHRSVSWYQQTPGQGLQFLFEYFSETQRNKGNFPGRFSGRQFSNSRSEMNVSTLELGDSALYLCASKDRDRGSGYTFGSGTRLTVV.

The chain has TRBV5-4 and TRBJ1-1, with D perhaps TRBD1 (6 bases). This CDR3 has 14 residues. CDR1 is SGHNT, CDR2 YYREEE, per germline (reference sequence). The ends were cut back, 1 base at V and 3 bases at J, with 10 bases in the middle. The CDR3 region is CASSLSTGYTEAFF. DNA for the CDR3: TGTGCCAGCAGCTTGTCCACAGGGTACACTGAAGCTTTCTTT.

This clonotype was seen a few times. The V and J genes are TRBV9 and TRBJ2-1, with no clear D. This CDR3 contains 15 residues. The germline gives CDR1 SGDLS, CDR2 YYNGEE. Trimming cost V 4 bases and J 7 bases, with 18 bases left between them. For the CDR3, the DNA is TGTGCCAGCAGCATACGGGCTAGAGCTTCGAATGAGCAGTTCTTC. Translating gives CASSIRARASNEQFF.

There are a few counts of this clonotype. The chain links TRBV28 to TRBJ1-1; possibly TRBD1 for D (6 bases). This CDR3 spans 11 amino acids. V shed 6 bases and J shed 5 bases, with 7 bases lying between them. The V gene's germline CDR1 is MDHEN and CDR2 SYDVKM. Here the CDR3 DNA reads TGTGCCAGCAGAACAGGGACTGAAGCTTTCTTT. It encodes CASRTGTEAFF.

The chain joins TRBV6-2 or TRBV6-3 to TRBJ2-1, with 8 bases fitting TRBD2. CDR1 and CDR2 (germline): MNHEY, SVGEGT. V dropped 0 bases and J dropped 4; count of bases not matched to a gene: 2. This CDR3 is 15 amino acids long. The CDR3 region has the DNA TGTGCCAGCAGTTACTCGAGCGGGAGTTACAATGAGCAGTTCTTC. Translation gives CASSYSSGSYNEQFF.

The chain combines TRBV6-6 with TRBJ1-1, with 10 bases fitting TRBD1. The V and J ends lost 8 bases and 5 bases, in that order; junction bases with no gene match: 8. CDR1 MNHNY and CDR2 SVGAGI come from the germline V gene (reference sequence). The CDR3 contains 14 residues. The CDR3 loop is CASRYRDRGTEAFF. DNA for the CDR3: TGTGCCAGCCGGTACCGGGACAGGGGAACTGAAGCTTTCTTT.

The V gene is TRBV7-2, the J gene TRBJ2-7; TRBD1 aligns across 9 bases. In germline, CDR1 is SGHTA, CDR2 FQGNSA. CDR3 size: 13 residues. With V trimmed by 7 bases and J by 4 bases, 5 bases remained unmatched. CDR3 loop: CASNQDRGYEQYF. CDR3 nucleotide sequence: TGTGCCAGCAACCAGGACAGGGGTTACGAGCAGTACTTC. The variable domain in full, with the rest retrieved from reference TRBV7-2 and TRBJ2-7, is GAGVSQSPSNKVTEKGKDVELRCDPISGHTALYWYRQSLGQGLEFLIYFQGNSAPDKSGLPSDRFSAERTGGSVSTLTIQRTQQEDSAVYLCASNQDRGYEQYFGPGTRLTVT.

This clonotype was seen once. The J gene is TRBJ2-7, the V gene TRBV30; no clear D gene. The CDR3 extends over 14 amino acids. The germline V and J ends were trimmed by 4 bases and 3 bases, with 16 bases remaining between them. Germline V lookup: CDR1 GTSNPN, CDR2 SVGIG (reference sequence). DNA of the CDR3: TGTGCCTGGATCTCCCGGGCCGGGTACTACGAGCAGTACTTC. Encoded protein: CAWISRAGYYEQYF.

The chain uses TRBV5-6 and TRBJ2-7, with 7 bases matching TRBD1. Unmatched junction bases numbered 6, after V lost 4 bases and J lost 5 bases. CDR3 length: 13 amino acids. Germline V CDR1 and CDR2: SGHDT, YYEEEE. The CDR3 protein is CASSRRGPHEQYF. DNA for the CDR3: TGTGCCAGCAGCCGAAGGGGGCCTCACGAGCAGTACTTC. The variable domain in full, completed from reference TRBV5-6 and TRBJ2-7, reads DAGVTQSPTHLIKTRGQQVTLRCSPKSGHDTVSWYQQALGQGPQFIFQYYEEEERQRGNFPDRFSGHQFPNYSSELNVNALLLGDSALYLCASSRRGPHEQYFGPGTRLTVT.

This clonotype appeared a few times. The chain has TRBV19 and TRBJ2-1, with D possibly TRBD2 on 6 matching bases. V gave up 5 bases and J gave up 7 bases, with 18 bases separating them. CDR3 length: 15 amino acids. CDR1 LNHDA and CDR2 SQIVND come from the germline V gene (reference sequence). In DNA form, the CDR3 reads TGTGCCAGTAGTGATAGGGGACTCAAGATGAATGAGCAGTTCTTC. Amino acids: CASSDRGLKMNEQFF. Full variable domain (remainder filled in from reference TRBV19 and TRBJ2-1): DGGITQSPKYLFRKEGQNVTLSCEQNLNHDAMYWYRQDPGQGLRLIYYSQIVNDFQKGDIAEGYSVSREKKESFPLTVTSAQKNPTAFYLCASSDRGLKMNEQFFGPGTRLTVL.

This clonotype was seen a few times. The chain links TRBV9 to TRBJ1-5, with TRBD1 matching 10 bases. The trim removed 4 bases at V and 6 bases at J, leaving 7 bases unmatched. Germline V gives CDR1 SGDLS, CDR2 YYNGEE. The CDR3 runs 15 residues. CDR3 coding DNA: TGTGCCAGCAGCTGGACAGGGGGGGTCGGTCAGCCCCAGCATTTT. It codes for CASSWTGGVGQPQHF.

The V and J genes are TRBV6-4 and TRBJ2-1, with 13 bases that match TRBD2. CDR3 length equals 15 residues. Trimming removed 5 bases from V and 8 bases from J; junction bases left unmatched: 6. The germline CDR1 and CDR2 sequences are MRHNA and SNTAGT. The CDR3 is CASSFTSGGAYEQFF. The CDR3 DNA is TGTGCCAGCAGTTTTACTAGCGGGGGGGCATATGAGCAGTTCTTC.

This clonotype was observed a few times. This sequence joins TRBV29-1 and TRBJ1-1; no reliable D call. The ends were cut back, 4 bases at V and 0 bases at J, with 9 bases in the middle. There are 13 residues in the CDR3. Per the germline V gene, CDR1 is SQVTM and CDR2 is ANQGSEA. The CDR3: CSVGRMLNTEAFF. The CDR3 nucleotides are TGCAGCGTTGGACGAATGCTGAACACTGAAGCTTTCTTT.

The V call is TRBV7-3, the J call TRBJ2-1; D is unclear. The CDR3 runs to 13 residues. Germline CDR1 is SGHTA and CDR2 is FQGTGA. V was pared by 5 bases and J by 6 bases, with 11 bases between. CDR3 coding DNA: TGTGCCAGCAGCCTCGAACGGTCCAATGAGCAGTTCTTC. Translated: CASSLERSNEQFF.

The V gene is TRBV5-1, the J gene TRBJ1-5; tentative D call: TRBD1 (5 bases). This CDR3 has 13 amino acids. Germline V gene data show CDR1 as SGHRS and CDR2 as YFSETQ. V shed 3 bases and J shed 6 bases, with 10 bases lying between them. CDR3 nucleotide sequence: TGCGCCAGCAGCTGGGTTGGGGGTCAGCCCCAGCATTTT. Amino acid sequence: CASSWVGGQPQHF.

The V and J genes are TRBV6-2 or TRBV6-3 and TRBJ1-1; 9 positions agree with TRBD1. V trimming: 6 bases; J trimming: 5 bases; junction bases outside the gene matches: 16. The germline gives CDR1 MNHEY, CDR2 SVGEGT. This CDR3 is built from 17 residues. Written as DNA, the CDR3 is TGTGCCAGCAGATACCCGGGACAGGGACTTTGGGCGACTGAAGCTTTCTTT. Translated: CASRYPGQGLWATEAFF.

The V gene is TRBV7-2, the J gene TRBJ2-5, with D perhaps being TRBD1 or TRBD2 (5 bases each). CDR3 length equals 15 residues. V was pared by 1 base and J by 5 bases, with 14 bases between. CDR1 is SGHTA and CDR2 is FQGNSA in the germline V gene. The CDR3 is CASSLGASSGETQYF. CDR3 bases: TGTGCCAGCAGCTTAGGGGCTAGCTCAGGGGAGACCCAGTACTTC.

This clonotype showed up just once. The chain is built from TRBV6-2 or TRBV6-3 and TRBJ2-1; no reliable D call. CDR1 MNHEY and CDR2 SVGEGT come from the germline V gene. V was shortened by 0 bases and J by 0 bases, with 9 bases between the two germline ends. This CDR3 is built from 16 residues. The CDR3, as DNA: TGTGCCAGCAGTTACTCCGTAGCTAGCTCCTACAATGAGCAGTTCTTC. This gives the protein CASSYSVASSYNEQFF.

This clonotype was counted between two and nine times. The CDR3 here is CASSPGPIPNQPQHF. The CDR3 DNA is TGTGCCAGCAGCCCCGGTCCGATACCCAATCAGCCCCAGCATTTT. This chain joins TRBV7-9 and TRBJ1-5; no definite D call. Per germline, CDR1 SEHNR and CDR2 FQNEAQ (reference sequence). The germline V and J ends were trimmed by 5 bases and 3 bases, with 14 bases remaining between them. The CDR3 spans 15 residues.

Here the CDR3 reads CASNPHRASRPQHF. Here the CDR3 DNA reads TGTGCCAGCAACCCCCACAGGGCTTCAAGGCCCCAGCATTTT. V usage is TRBV6-1 and J usage is TRBJ1-5; possible D gene TRBD1, 6 bases. This CDR3 has 14 amino acids. Germline V gives CDR1 MNHNS, CDR2 SASEGT. Trimming took off 7 bases at V and 9 bases at J, with 19 bases between the two ends.

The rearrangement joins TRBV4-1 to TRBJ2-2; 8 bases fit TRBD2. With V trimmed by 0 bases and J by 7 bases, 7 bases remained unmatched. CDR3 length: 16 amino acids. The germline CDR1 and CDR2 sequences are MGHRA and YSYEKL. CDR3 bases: TGCGCCAGCAGCCAAGACGCGGCGGGGGGAATCGGGGAGCTGTTTTTT. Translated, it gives CASSQDAAGGIGELFF.

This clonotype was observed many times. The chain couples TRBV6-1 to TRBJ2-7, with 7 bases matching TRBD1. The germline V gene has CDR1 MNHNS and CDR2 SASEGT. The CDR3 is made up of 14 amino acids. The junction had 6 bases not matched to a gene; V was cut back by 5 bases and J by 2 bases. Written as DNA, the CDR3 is TGTGCCAGCAGTATGACAGGGACCACCTACGAGCAGTACTTC. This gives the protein CASSMTGTTYEQYF.

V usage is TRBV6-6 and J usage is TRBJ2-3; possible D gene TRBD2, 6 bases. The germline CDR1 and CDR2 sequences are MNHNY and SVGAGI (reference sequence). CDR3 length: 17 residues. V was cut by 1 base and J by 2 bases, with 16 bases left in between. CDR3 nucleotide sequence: TGTGCCAGCAGTTACTTGTCTAGCGCCTCTATCACAGATACGCAGTATTTT. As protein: CASSYLSSASITDTQYF.